This T cell receptor (beta chain) was captured by sequencing in a study of cytomegalovirus exposure and HLA in healthy donors. The PCR made use of 60 Vbeta and 13 Jbeta primers. Assay used: immunoSEQ multiplex PCR; TCRdb lists only in-frame clones, some missing. The repertoire holds about 200,000 clones, with roughly 90% as singletons. As for this clone: Its specificity is unknown.

Study-wide results and limits: While the bulk of TCR sequences proved rare, some public TCRs turned up in many donors.

The length of the CDR3 is 15 residues. J lost 7 bases, V lost 0 bases, and 3 bases had no gene match. Looked up from germline, CDR1 is MNHNS and CDR2 is SASEGT. V usage is TRBV6-1 and J usage is TRBJ1-4, with 9 bases aligning to TRBD1. Sequencing input: PBMCs. This clonotype was sampled from a woman under 40 in good health and CMV-seronegative. DNA for the CDR3: TGTGCCAGCAGTGAAGCGGAGACAGGGGGTGAAAAACTGTTTTTT. Translation: CASSEAETGGEKLFF.